A selection of T cell receptor beta chains follows, all from one sample in a study of lymphopenia after photon versus proton radiotherapy. This table comes from immunoSEQ multiplex PCR, and its TCRdb copy is limited to in-frame clones, with some not included. The table lists approximately 35,000 clones, roughly 90% of them singletons, with approximately 7.3% in the top ten. Specimen: peripheral blood, collected from a patient treated with photon-based radiotherapy. These receptors were taken from a woman in her forties or fifties with pancreatic cancer. Each CDR3 is given with its conserved first and last residue.

v_gene	j_gene	CDR3aa
TRBV2	TRBJ1-2	CASSEGPLLDGYTF
TRBV7-2	TRBJ1-1	CASSPTQGQGDTEAFF
TRBV7-8	TRBJ2-7	CASSSTAGTGGPYEQYF
TRBV2	TRBJ2-7	CASTTSYEQYF
TRBV27	TRBJ2-3	CASSFGPMDTQYF
TRBV5-1	TRBJ2-7	CASSSSGTSTYEQYF
TRBV14	TRBJ2-2	CASSPVRGGTGELFF
TRBV15	TRBJ2-1	CATSGPGFKPYNEQFF
TRBV7-9	TRBJ1-5	CASSFTGVNQPQHF
TRBV28	TRBJ1-6	CASSTSEAGRDSPLHF
TRBV28	TRBJ1-4	CASSQGQLFF
TRBV6-5	TRBJ1-1	CASSYSFRGNTEAFF